This T cell receptor (beta chain) appears in the sequencing data of a study of TIL therapy for anti-PD-1-resistant metastatic lung cancer. Study-wide background: Progressing patients received lymphodepletion, expanded TIL infusion and IL-2. Patients had a median age of approximately 56 years (range roughly 35-80). By whole-exome sequencing, median non-synonymous tumor mutation burden was less than 1.8 mutations per megabase.

This clone was observed a few times. This was the immunoSEQ v3 assay. Method: immunoSEQ multiplex PCR; TCRdb's copy keeps in-frame clones and lacks some. The sample has about 59,000 clones, about 70% seen once; the top ten hold more than 1.5%. Time point in this sample: pre-treatment sample, taken before nivolumab and TIL therapy. Enrollment ran from October 2017 to early 2020. Germline V gives CDR1 SQVTM, CDR2 ANQGSEA. The CDR3 runs to 11 residues. Trimming removed 6 bases from V and 7 bases from J, with 10 bases in between. The sequenced sample was blood, obtained at baseline. The receptor was isolated from a person aged 25-80 years with non-small cell lung cancer. The rearrangement joins TRBV29-1 to TRBJ1-3, with TRBD1 as a possible D gene (5 bases). CDR3 DNA sequence: TGCAGCGTACATTGGGGGAACACCATATATTTT. Residues: CSVHWGNTIYF.